The rows below give T cell receptor beta chains drawn from one sample of a study of Ad26.COV2.S vaccination and SARS-CoV-2 variants. The method was immunoSEQ multiplex PCR; TCRdb's version includes in-frame clones alone and lacks a portion of them. The data show under 550,000 clones, with roughly 88% seen just once and 3.6% held by the top ten. The material sequenced was peripheral blood, taken in a trial of Ad26.COV2.S vaccine versus placebo. The receptors were sampled from a person between 18 and 65 years old who received the Ad26.COV2.S COVID-19 vaccine or a placebo. Both conserved end residues are part of each CDR3. A D gene is named only where the DNA matches it firmly. Expanded clones get a size class; other rows say once, few or many, or leave the size out.

. TRBJ2-1 TRBV4-3 TRBD2 CASSHQAGGSDEQFF TGCGCCAGCAGCCACCAAGCGGGGGGTTCGGATGAGCAGTTCTTC
. TRBJ1-5 TRBV6-5 . CASMGQGNQPQHF TGTGCCAGCATGGGGCAGGGAAATCAGCCCCAGCATTTT
. TRBJ2-5 TRBV7-2 . CASSLYGQETQYF TGTGCCAGCAGCTTGTACGGCCAGGAGACCCAGTACTTC
. TRBJ1-2 TRBV28 . CASAGGANYGYTF TGTGCCAGCGCCGGGGGAGCTAACTATGGCTACACCTTC
. TRBJ2-7 TRBV5-4 TRBD1 CASSWDRGSSYEQYF TGTGCCAGCAGCTGGGACAGGGGGAGCTCCTACGAGCAGTACTTC
. TRBJ2-5 TRBV10-2 TRBD1 CASSDFGTGLRRTQYF TGCGCCAGCAGTGATTTCGGGACAGGCCTTAGAAGGACCCAGTACTTC
. TRBJ2-5 TRBV4-1 TRBD2 CASSQASSGGARTQYF TGCGCCAGCAGCCAGGCCTCTAGCGGGGGGGCGCGGACCCAGTACTTC
. TRBJ2-2 TRBV5-1 . CASSFGTRVSGELFF TGCGCCAGCAGCTTTGGGACACGAGTATCCGGGGAGCTGTTTTTT
once TRBJ2-2 TRBV7-2 . CASSLAGGLNTGELFF TGTGCCAGCAGCTTAGCGGGGGGGCTAAACACCGGGGAGCTGTTTTTT
. TRBJ2-3 TRBV5-1 . CASRPDGGRDTQYF TGCGCCAGCAGGCCGGACGGAGGAAGAGATACGCAGTATTTT
. TRBJ1-5 TRBV2 . CASSESTTAGQPQHF TGTGCCAGCAGCGAGAGCACTACCGCGGGGCAGCCCCAGCATTTT
. TRBJ1-2 TRBV7-3 TRBD1 CASSLGGGQSEGYTF TGTGCCAGCAGCTTAGGTGGGGGACAGTCTGAAGGCTACACCTTC
. TRBJ1-6 TRBV7-8 . CASSFNLRGGESYNSPLHF TGTGCCAGCAGCTTCAACCTCCGAGGGGGGGAGTCCTATAATTCACCCCTCCACTTT
once TRBJ1-2 TRBV6-5 . CASEGKDRYYGYTF TGTGCCAGCGAGGGAAAAGACCGTTACTATGGCTACACCTTC
. TRBJ2-7 TRBV20-1 TRBD2 CSASRTGGEYF TGCAGTGCTAGCCGAACGGGGGGAGAGTACTTC
. TRBJ2-7 TRBV7-2 TRBD1 CASSLGPGQGAGNEQYF TGTGCCAGCAGCCTCGGACCGGGACAGGGGGCGGGGAACGAGCAGTACTTC
. TRBJ2-7 TRBV27 TRBD1 CASSRAGTGGYEQYF TGTGCCAGCAGTAGAGCCGGGACAGGGGGCTACGAGCAGTACTTC
. TRBJ2-3 TRBV7-2 . CASSPRAENTDTQYF TGTGCCAGCAGCCCTAGGGCAGAAAACACAGATACGCAGTATTTT
. TRBJ1-4 TRBV6-5 . CASRPGTTNEKLFF TGTGCCAGCCGCCCGGGGACAACTAATGAAAAACTGTTTTTT
. TRBJ1-6 TRBV2 . CASRGTNNSPLHF TGTGCCAGCAGAGGGACGAATAATTCACCCCTCCACTTT
. TRBJ2-1 TRBV28 TRBD1 CASSLWGTGLDEQFF TGTGCCAGCAGTTTATGGGGGACAGGGCTTGATGAGCAGTTCTTC
. TRBJ1-1 TRBV7-9 . CASSLVFTEAFF TGTGCCAGCAGCTTGGTGTTCACTGAAGCTTTCTTT
. TRBJ1-3 TRBV4-3 . CASSQEEGSGSGNTIYF TGCGCCAGCAGCCAAGAAGAGGGTTCTGGCTCTGGAAACACCATATATTTT
. TRBJ1-4 TRBV4-3 . CASSQGRGATNEKLFF TGCGCCAGCAGCCAAGGTCGCGGAGCGACTAATGAAAAACTGTTTTTT
. TRBJ2-4 TRBV12-3/TRBV12-4 TRBD1 CASRGTGETKYF TGTGCCAGCAGGGGGACAGGGGAGACTAAGTACTTC
. TRBJ1-2 TRBV4-3 . CASSQESGGISYGYTF TGCGCCAGCAGCCAAGAATCCGGGGGGATAAGCTATGGCTACACCTTC
. TRBJ2-7 TRBV30 TRBD1 CATGQGRDEQYF TGTGCCACCGGACAGGGGAGGGACGAGCAGTACTTC
once TRBJ1-5 TRBV28 TRBD1 CASSPPRRDSNSNQPQHF TGTGCCAGCAGTCCCCCCCGCCGGGACAGCAACAGCAATCAGCCCCAGCATTTT
. TRBJ2-3 TRBV7-2 . CASSLIGTQYF TGTGCCAGCAGCTTGATTGGTACGCAGTATTTT
. TRBJ2-5 TRBV9 TRBD1 CASSTQDRRETQYF TGTGCCAGCAGCACACAGGACAGGAGAGAGACCCAGTACTTC
. TRBJ2-7 TRBV2 . CARGGTDYEQYF TGTGCCAGGGGGGGGACAGACTACGAGCAGTACTTC
. TRBJ1-5 TRBV6-6 . CASSYSNSIHQPQHF TGTGCCAGCAGTTACTCGAACAGCATCCATCAGCCCCAGCATTTT
. TRBJ1-4 TRBV19 TRBD1 CATRQGGNEKLFF TGTGCCACAAGACAGGGGGGTAATGAAAAACTGTTTTTT
once TRBJ1-5 TRBV15 TRBD1 CATSRDPLRGRGQPQHF TGTGCCACCAGCAGAGATCCCCTGAGGGGGCGAGGTCAGCCCCAGCATTTT
. TRBJ2-3 TRBV24-1 TRBD2 CATSDLHGTSGGQSTDTQYF TGTGCCACCAGTGATTTGCACGGGACTAGCGGGGGCCAAAGCACAGATACGCAGTATTTT
. TRBJ2-5 TRBV28 . CASSLRYTGYQETQYF TGTGCCAGCAGTCTCAGATATACAGGGTACCAAGAGACCCAGTACTTC
. TRBJ1-4 TRBV6-1 TRBD1 CASSDPGQGTNEKLFF TGTGCCAGCAGTGATCCCGGACAGGGGACAAATGAAAAACTGTTTTTT
. TRBJ2-4 TRBV6-2/TRBV6-3 TRBD1 CASSYAGTGHSKNIQYF TGTGCCAGCAGTTACGCCGGGACAGGGCATTCCAAAAACATTCAGTACTTC
. TRBJ2-1 TRBV11-2 . CASSSPIPSGENEQFF TGTGCCAGCAGCTCACCCATCCCCTCAGGAGAAAATGAGCAGTTCTTC
. TRBJ2-5 TRBV5-1 . CASSPHTGTRDETQYF TGCGCCAGCAGCCCACATACCGGGACTCGTGACGAGACCCAGTACTTC
. TRBJ2-7 TRBV6-2/TRBV6-3 . CASSYIRDNSYEQYF TGTGCCAGCAGTTACATCCGGGACAACTCCTACGAGCAGTACTTC
. TRBJ2-1 TRBV9 . CASSVTRGAEQFF TGTGCCAGCAGCGTAACCCGTGGTGCTGAGCAGTTCTTC
. TRBJ1-1 TRBV7-3 TRBD1 CASSLDRVNTEAFF TGTGCCAGCAGTTTGGACAGGGTGAACACTGAAGCTTTCTTT
. TRBJ2-5 TRBV30 TRBD1 CAWSKGTVVWKTQYF TGTGCCTGGAGCAAGGGGACAGTGGTCTGGAAGACCCAGTACTTC
. TRBJ2-2 TRBV7-3 TRBD2 CASSLGRGGAATGELFF TGTGCCAGCAGCTTAGGGCGCGGGGGGGCCGCCACCGGGGAGCTGTTTTTT
. TRBJ2-7 TRBV6-1 . CASSEVAPYEQYF TGTGCCAGCAGTGAAGTGGCGCCCTACGAGCAGTACTTC
. TRBJ2-2 TRBV9 TRBD1 CASSVGTQGMTGELFF TGTGCCAGCAGCGTAGGTACACAGGGGATGACCGGGGAGCTGTTTTTT
few TRBJ2-2 TRBV3-1/TRBV3-2 TRBD1 CASSQENRGTGELFF TGTGCCAGCAGCCAAGAAAACAGGGGGACCGGGGAGCTGTTTTTT
. TRBJ2-7 TRBV7-2 TRBD2 CASSLAGTSGGAYEQYF TGTGCCAGCAGCTTAGCCGGGACTAGCGGGGGGGCCTACGAGCAGTACTTC
. TRBJ2-1 TRBV18 . CASSPRGAGTYEQFF TGTGCCAGCTCACCCCGGGGGGCCGGTACGTATGAGCAGTTCTTC
. TRBJ1-6 TRBV27 . CASSFRTHSPLHF TGTGCCAGCAGTTTCCGGACCCATTCACCCCTCCACTTT
. TRBJ1-2 TRBV7-8 TRBD1 CASSPRTGLYGYTF TGTGCCAGCAGCCCAAGGACAGGGCTCTATGGCTACACCTTC
. TRBJ2-5 TRBV9 TRBD2 CASSAGTSETQYF TGTGCCAGCAGCGCCGGGACTAGCGAGACCCAGTACTTC
. TRBJ1-2 TRBV2 . CASTAGGDGYTF TGTGCCAGCACCGCTGGCGGCGACGGCTACACCTTC
. TRBJ2-3 TRBV7-8 . CASSSQGGADTQYF TGTGCCAGCAGCTCACAGGGAGGCGCAGATACGCAGTATTTT
once TRBJ2-3 TRBV5-4 . CASSLVGFPDTQYF TGTGCCAGCAGCTTGGTTGGGTTTCCCGATACGCAGTATTTT